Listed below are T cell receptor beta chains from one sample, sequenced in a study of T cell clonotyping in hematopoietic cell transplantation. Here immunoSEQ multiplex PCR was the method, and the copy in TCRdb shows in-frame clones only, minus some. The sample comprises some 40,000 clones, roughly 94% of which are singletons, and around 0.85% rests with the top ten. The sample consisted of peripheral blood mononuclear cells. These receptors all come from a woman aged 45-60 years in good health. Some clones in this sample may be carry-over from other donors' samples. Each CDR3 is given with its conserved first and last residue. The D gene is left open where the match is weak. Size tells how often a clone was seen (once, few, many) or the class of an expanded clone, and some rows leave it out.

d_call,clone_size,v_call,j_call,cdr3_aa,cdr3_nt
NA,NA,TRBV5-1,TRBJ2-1,CASSFTQFNEQFF,TGCGCCAGCAGCTTTACACAATTCAATGAGCAGTTCTTC
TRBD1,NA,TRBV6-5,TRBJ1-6,CASRDSHNSPLHF,TGTGCCAGTCGGGACAGTCATAATTCACCCCTCCACTTT
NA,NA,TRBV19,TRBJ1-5,CASSIGLFNQPQHF,TGTGCCAGTAGTATTGGGCTATTCAATCAGCCCCAGCATTTT
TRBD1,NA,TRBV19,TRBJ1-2,CASSIGQGAYGYTF,TGTGCCAGTAGTATTGGACAGGGGGCCTATGGCTACACCTTC
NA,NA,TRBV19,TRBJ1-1,CASSMTRISEAFF,TGTGCCAGTAGTATGACCCGCATATCTGAAGCTTTCTTT
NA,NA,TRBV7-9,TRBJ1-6,CASSSTGRGSPLHF,TGTGCCAGCAGCTCTACAGGAAGAGGGTCACCCCTCCACTTT
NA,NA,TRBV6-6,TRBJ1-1,CASSSLVTVMNTEAFF,TGTGCCAGCAGTTCCCTCGTGACAGTTATGAACACTGAAGCTTTCTTT
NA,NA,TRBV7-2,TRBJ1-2,CASSPIYILTEYGYTF,TGTGCCAGCAGCCCTATATACATCCTGACGGAATATGGCTACACCTTC
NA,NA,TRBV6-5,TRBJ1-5,CASSYDRTRNQPQHF,TGTGCCAGCAGTTACGATAGGACAAGAAATCAGCCCCAGCATTTT
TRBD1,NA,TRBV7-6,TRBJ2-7,CASSLGTGSDEQYF,TGTGCCAGCAGCCTGGGGACAGGGTCGGACGAGCAGTACTTC
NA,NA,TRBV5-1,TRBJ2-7,CASSFLRGPPYEQYF,TGCGCCAGCAGCTTTTTAAGAGGGCCTCCCTACGAGCAGTACTTC
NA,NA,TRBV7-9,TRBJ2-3,CASSLDSGVRDTQYF,TGTGCCAGCAGCTTAGACTCCGGAGTTCGGGATACGCAGTATTTT
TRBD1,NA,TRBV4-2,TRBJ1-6,CASSPGQTNSPLHF,TGTGCCAGCAGCCCGGGACAGACCAATTCACCCCTCCACTTT
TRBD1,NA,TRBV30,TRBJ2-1,CAWAPKTGVYNEQFF,TGTGCCTGGGCCCCTAAGACAGGGGTCTACAATGAGCAGTTCTTC
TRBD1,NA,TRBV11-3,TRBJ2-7,CASSSDRGPYEQYF,TGTGCCAGCAGCTCGGACAGGGGGCCCTACGAGCAGTACTTC
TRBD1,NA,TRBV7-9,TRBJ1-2,CASSLGTGERYGYTF,TGTGCCAGCAGCCTGGGGACAGGGGAACGGTATGGCTACACCTTC
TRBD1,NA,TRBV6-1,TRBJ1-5,CASSEASAGGNQPQHF,TGTGCCAGCAGTGAAGCGTCGGCAGGGGGAAATCAGCCCCAGCATTTT
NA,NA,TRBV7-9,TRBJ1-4,CASSLVGAGEKLFF,TGTGCCAGCAGCCTGGTGGGGGCCGGTGAAAAACTGTTTTTT
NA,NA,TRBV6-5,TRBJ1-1,CASSYSAGGRNTEAFF,TGTGCCAGCAGTTACTCTGCGGGAGGACGTAACACTGAAGCTTTCTTT
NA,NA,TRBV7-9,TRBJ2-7,CASSSPGYHFYEQYF,TGTGCCAGCAGCTCACCGGGATACCACTTTTACGAGCAGTACTTC
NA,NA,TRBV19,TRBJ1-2,CASSIYRQNYGYTF,TGTGCCAGTAGTATTTACAGGCAAAACTATGGCTACACCTTC
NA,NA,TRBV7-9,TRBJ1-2,CASSLVDVLYGYTF,TGTGCCAGCAGCTTAGTGGACGTCCTATATGGCTACACCTTC
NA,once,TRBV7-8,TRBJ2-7,CASSFGRVSSYEQYF,TGTGCCAGCAGCTTCGGGCGGGTGTCCTCCTACGAGCAGTACTTC
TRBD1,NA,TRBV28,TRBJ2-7,CATWTGGGGQYF,TGTGCCACTTGGACAGGGGGCGGTGGGCAGTACTTC
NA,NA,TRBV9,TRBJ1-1,CASSVGGDTEAFF,TGTGCCAGCAGCGTAGGAGGGGACACTGAAGCTTTCTTT
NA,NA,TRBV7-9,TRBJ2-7,CASGGNGREQYF,TGTGCCAGCGGGGGGAATGGGAGGGAGCAGTACTTC
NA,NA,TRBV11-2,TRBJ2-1,CASSLVRAGNEQFF,TGTGCCAGCAGCTTAGTCAGGGCGGGCAATGAGCAGTTCTTC
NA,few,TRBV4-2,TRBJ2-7,CASSQITATKQYF,TGTGCCAGCAGCCAAATCACAGCTACGAAGCAGTACTTC
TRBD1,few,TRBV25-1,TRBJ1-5,CASSEFGTGQAQHF,TGTGCCAGCAGTGAATTTGGGACAGGTCAGGCCCAGCATTTT
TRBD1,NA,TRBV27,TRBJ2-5,CASSRDRVLWEETQYF,TGTGCCAGCAGCCGGGACAGGGTTTTGTGGGAAGAGACCCAGTACTTC
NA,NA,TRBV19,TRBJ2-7,CASSMRQGGYEQYF,TGTGCCAGTAGTATGCGGCAGGGGGGCTACGAGCAGTACTTC